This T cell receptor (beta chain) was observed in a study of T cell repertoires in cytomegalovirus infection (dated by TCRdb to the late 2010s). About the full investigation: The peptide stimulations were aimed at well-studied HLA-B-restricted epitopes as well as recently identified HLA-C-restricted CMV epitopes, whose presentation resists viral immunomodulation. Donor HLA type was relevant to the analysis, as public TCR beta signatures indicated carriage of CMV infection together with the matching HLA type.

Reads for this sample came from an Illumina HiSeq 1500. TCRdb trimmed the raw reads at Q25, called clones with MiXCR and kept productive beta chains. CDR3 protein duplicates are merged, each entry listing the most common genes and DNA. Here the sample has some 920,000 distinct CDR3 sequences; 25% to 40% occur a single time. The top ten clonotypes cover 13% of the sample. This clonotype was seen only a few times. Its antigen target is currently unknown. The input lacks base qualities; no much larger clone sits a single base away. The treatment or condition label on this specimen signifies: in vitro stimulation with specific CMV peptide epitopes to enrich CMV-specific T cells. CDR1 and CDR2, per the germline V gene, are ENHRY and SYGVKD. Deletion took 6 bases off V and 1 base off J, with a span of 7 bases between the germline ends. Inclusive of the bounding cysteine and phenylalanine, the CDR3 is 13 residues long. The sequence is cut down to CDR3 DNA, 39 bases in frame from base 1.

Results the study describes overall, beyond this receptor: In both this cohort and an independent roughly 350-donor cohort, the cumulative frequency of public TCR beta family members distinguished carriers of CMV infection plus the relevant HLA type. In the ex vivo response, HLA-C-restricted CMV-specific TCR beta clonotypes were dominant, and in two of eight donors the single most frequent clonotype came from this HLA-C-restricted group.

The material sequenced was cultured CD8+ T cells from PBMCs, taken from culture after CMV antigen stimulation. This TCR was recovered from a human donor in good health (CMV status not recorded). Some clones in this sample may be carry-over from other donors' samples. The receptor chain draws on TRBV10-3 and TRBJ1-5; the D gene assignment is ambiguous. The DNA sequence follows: TGTGCCATCAGGGTGGACAGCAATCAGCCCCAGCATTTT. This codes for CAIRVDSNQPQHF.